This passage covers 7 T cell receptor beta chains from one sample sequenced in a study of blood T cell repertoires in COVID-19 (dated by TCRdb to about 2020). The library was produced with the immunoSEQ multiplex PCR assay. The immuneACCESS repertoire file appears here via TCRdb, limited to in-frame rearrangements. These files lack a portion of the clones; in checked studies, under half of the deficit traces to unresolved V genes, and the cause of the others is not known. For this sample the table gives 120,000 or so clones, of which 85% were detected only once. The ten most abundant clones make up 27% of the sample. Sequenced sample: peripheral blood. The receptors shown here come from a woman aged 80 or over with acute or convalescent COVID-19.

The chain has TRBV19 and TRBJ1-6; no clear D. The V gene lost 5 bases and the J gene lost 6 bases, with 23 bases spanning the gap. Germline V gives CDR1 LNHDA, CDR2 SQIVND (reference sequence). The CDR3 covers 18 residues. For the CDR3, the DNA is TGTGCCAGTAGTGTCAGGTTCTCGATCTTCGCGCCTAATTCACCCCTCCACTTT. Translation: CASSVRFSIFAPNSPLHF.

The DNA of the CDR3 is TGTGCCAGCAGTAAAACAGGGGGAGGGCAGCCCCAGCATTTT. Translating it yields CASSKTGGGQPQHF. The chain combines TRBV6-5 with TRBJ1-5, with 8 bases that match TRBD1. The CDR3 consists of 14 residues. Germline trimming cut 5 bases from V and 7 bases from J; bases unmatched to any gene: 7. Germline V gene sequence: CDR1 MNHEY, CDR2 SVGAGI.

In nucleotides, the CDR3 is TGTGCCAGCAGTGATGGGGGCTACACTGAAGCTTTCTTT. This sequence encodes CASSDGGYTEAFF. This sequence joins TRBV2 and TRBJ1-1; TRBD1 might be the D (6 bases). CDR1 SNHLY and CDR2 FYNNEI come from the germline V gene. The CDR3 sequence is 13 residues long. V was shortened by 3 bases and J by 3 bases, with 8 bases between the two germline ends. Full variable domain (rest looked up from reference TRBV2 and TRBJ1-1): EPEVTQTPSHQVTQMGQEVILRCVPISNHLYFYWYRQILGQKVEFLVSFYNNEISEKSEIFDDQFSVERPDGSNFTLKIRSTKLEDSAMYFCASSDGGYTEAFFGQGTRLTVV.

The chain is built from TRBV11-2 and TRBJ2-7; 10 nucleotides align to TRBD1. CDR1 is SGHAT, CDR2 FQNNGV, per germline. Trimming removed 3 bases from V and 2 bases from J; junction bases left unmatched: 4. The CDR3 covers 15 residues. The DNA of the CDR3 is TGTGCCAGCAGCTTTAGACAGGGGGCTGCCTACGAGCAGTACTTC. Protein product: CASSFRQGAAYEQYF. Full variable domain (remainder filled in from reference TRBV11-2 and TRBJ2-7): EAGVAQSPRYKIIEKRQSVAFWCNPISGHATLYWYQQILGQGPKLLIQFQNNGVVDDSQLPKDRFSAERLKGVDSTLKIQPAKLEDSAVYLCASSFRQGAAYEQYFGPGTRLTVT.

V and J are TRBV6-5 and TRBJ2-2; unclear D gene. There are 13 residues in the CDR3. Per germline, CDR1 MNHEY and CDR2 SVGAGI. The V and J ends lost 4 bases and 5 bases respectively, with 8 bases between them. The CDR3 coding sequence is TGTGCCAGCAGTTTTACATCTACCGGGGAGCTGTTTTTT. This sequence encodes CASSFTSTGELFF.

This chain connects TRBV7-7 to TRBJ2-1; 12 bases match TRBD2. The CDR3 length is 16 residues. Trimming at V came to 5 bases and at J to 4 bases, leaving 6 bases not matched to a gene. Germline V CDR1 and CDR2: SSHAT, FNYEAQ (reference sequence). CDR3 region: CASSAQTSGGYNEQFF. CDR3 nucleotides: TGTGCCAGCAGCGCCCAGACTAGCGGGGGATACAATGAGCAGTTCTTC.

This chain joins TRBV28 and TRBJ1-5, with 9 positions matching TRBD1. Trimming removed 6 bases from V and 5 bases from J; junction bases left unmatched: 11. The CDR3 is 16 amino acids. CDR1 and CDR2 from the germline V gene are MDHEN and SYDVKM. The CDR3 bases are TGTGCCAGCAGCGGTAGGGGGACAGGGACCTATCAGCCCCAGCATTTT. Its translation is CASSGRGTGTYQPQHF. The whole variable domain, remainder taken from reference TRBV28 and TRBJ1-5, is DVKVTQSSRYLVKRTGEKVFLECVQDMDHENMFWYRQDPGLGLRLIYFSYDVKMKEKGDIPEGYSVSREKKERFSLILESASTNQTSMYLCASSGRGTGTYQPQHFGDGTRLSIL.